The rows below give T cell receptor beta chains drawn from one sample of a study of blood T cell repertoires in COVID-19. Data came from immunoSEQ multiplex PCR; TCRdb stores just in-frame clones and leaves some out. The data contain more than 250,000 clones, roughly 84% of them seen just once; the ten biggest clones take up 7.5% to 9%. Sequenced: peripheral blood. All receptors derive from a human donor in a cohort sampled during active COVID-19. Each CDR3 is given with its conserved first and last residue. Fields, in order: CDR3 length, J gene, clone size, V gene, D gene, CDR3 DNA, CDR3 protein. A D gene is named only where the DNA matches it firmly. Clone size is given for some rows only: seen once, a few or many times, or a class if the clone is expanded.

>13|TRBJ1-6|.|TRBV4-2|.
TGTGCCAGCAGAGTAGGGGATAATTCACCCCTCCACTTT
CASRVGDNSPLHF
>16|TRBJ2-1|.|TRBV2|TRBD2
TGTGCCAGCAGGGCCAAACGGGAGGGCCTTTCCGAAGAGCAGTTCTTC
CASRAKREGLSEEQFF
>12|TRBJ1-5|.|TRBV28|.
TGTGCCAGCAGACTTTATAGTCAGCCCCAGCATTTT
CASRLYSQPQHF
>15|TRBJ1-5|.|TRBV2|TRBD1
TGTGCCAGCTCACAGGGGTACTCTAGCAATCAGCCCCAGCATTTT
CASSQGYSSNQPQHF
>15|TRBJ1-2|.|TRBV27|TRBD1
TGTGCCAGCAGTTCCGGGACAGGCTCCACCTATGGCTACACCTTC
CASSSGTGSTYGYTF
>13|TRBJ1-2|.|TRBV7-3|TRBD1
TGTGCCAGCAGCCCCGACAGGGGCTATGGCTACACCTTC
CASSPDRGYGYTF
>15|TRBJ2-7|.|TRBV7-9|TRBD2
TGTGCCAGCAGCCGAACCGGGACTAAACGATACGAGCAGTACTTC
CASSRTGTKRYEQYF
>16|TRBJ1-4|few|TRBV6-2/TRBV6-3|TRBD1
TGTGCCAGCAGTTACGTATCGTTTAACACAGGGGTTGAACTGTTTTTT
CASSYVSFNTGVELFF
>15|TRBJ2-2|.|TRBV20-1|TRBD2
TGCAGTGCTAGTACCAGCGGGGGGGCCTTAGGGGAGCTGTTTTTT
CSASTSGGALGELFF
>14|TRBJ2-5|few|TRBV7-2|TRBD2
TGTGCCAGCAGCTTAGCGGGCGGGGGTGAGACCCAGTACTTC
CASSLAGGGETQYF
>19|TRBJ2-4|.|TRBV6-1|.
TGTGCCAGCAGTGAAAACTATGGAGGGATCGGAATGACCAAAAACATTCAGTACTTC
CASSENYGGIGMTKNIQYF
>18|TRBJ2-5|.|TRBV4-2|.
TGTGCCAGCAGCCAAGATCGGGGTAGCGAGGGACGGGGGGAGACCCAGTACTTC
CASSQDRGSEGRGETQYF
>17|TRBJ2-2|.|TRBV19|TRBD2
TGTGCCACCTCCAGCGGTGGCGGGAGATCGAACACCGGGGAGCTGTTTTTT
CATSSGGGRSNTGELFF
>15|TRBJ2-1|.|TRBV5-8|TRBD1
TGTGCCAGCAGCTCCGGGACAGGGGGTTTCGATGAGCAGTTCTTC
CASSSGTGGFDEQFF
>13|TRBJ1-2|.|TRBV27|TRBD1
TGTGCCAGCAGTTTATCGGGGACAGGCGGCTACACCTTC
CASSLSGTGGYTF
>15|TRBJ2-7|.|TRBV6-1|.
TGTGCCAGCAGTGAAGGAAGGAGTAGCTCCCACGAGCAGTACTTC
CASSEGRSSSHEQYF
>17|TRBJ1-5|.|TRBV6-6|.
TGTGCCAGCAGTCGGGAGGGGAGGGGCGCGAGCAATCAGCCCCAGCATTTT
CASSREGRGASNQPQHF
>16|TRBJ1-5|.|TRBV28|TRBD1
TGTGCCAGCACCAGGGGACAGACTTCTTACAATCAGCCCCAGCATTTT
CASTRGQTSYNQPQHF
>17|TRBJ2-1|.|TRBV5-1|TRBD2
TGCGCCAGCAGCCGGGGGACTAGCGGAACCTCCTACAATGAGCAGTTCTTC
CASSRGTSGTSYNEQFF
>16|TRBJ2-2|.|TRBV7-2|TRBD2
TGTGCCAGCAGCCCCACGGGGAAGCGGGGGGGAGGGGAGCTGTTTTTT
CASSPTGKRGGGELFF
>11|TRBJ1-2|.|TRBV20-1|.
TGCAGCGCGACGGCGGGCTATGGCTACACCTTC
CSATAGYGYTF
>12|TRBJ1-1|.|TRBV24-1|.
TGTGCCACCAGTGACTTTGACAGCGAAGCTTTCTTT
CATSDFDSEAFF
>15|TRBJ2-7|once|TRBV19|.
TGTGCCAGTAGTGCGGGGACGGGAGCGAACTACGAGCAGTACTTC
CASSAGTGANYEQYF